This T cell receptor (beta chain) was recorded in a study of cytomegalovirus exposure and HLA in healthy donors. Study results and caveats: The records held CMV serostatus as the only immune exposure information. Being indistinguishable, some V segments were excluded, TRBV6-2 and TRBV6-3 among them.

13 Jbeta primers and 60 Vbeta primers were used for the PCR. How the authors handled the data: Roughly 10 million shared chains were among the roughly 78 million unique TCR beta chains that a later analysis counted. Profiled with immunoSEQ multiplex PCR; TCRdb holds only in-frame clones, not every one. V and J calls and clone size are those listed in that table; D and trimming were worked out from the DNA. The sample includes over 95,000 clones, around 82% of them seen just once. After removal of 1 base from V and 6 bases from J, the junction contained 6 bases not matched to a gene. Germline lookup yields CDR1 SGHNT and CDR2 YENEEA. The CDR3 extends over 15 amino acids. To note about this clone: Its antigen remains unidentified.

The receptor comes from a woman aged 25 to 39 in good health and CMV-seropositive. V is TRBV11-3 and J is TRBJ2-3; TRBD2 aligns across 8 bases. The specimen was PBMCs. CDR3 amino acids: CASSLGAGGADTQYF. Here the CDR3 DNA reads TGTGCCAGCAGCTTAGGGGCGGGGGGAGCGGATACGCAGTATTTT.